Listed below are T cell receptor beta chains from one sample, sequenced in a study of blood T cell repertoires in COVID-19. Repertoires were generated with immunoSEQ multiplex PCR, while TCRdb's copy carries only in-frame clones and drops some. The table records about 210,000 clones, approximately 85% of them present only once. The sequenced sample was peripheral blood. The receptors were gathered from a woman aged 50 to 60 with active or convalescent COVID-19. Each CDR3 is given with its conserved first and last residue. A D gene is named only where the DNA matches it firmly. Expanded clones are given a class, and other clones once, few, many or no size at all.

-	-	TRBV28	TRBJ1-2	CATGVLAGGYTF	TGTGCCACCGGGGTGCTAGCGGGTGGCTACACCTTC
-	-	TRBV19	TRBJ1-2	CATGRAGNYGYTF	TGTGCCACCGGCCGGGCGGGGAACTATGGCTACACCTTC
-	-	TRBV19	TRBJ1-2	CASSKGDYGYTF	TGTGCCAGTAGTAAGGGGGACTATGGCTACACCTTC
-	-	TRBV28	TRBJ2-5	CASSFRRDVEETQYF	TGTGCCAGCAGTTTCAGGAGGGATGTTGAAGAGACCCAGTACTTC
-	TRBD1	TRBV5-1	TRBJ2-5	CASSSGQGYGETQYF	TGCGCCAGCAGCTCCGGACAGGGCTATGGGGAGACCCAGTACTTC
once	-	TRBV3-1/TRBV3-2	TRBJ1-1	CASSERIAHTEAFF	TGTGCCAGCAGCGAGAGGATAGCACACACTGAAGCTTTCTTT
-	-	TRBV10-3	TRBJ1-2	CAISESGSFGYTF	TGTGCCATCAGTGAGTCTGGCAGTTTTGGCTACACCTTC
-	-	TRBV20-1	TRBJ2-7	CSASLREQYF	TGCAGTGCTAGCCTGCGGGAGCAGTACTTC
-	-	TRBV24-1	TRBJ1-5	CATSDYRFNQPQHF	TGTGCCACCAGTGACTACAGATTCAATCAGCCCCAGCATTTT
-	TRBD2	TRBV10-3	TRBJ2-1	CAINGGDGFDEQFF	TGTGCCATCAACGGGGGGGACGGATTCGATGAGCAGTTCTTC
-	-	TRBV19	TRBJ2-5	CASSIRGETQYF	TGTGCCAGTAGTATAAGGGGGGAGACCCAGTACTTC